Listed below are T cell receptor beta chains from one sample, sequenced in a study of prognosis after radiotherapy for stage I lung cancer. TCRdb re-analysed the multiplex PCR reads in MiXCR, keeping a single row per CDR3 protein. Seen here are roughly 30,000 distinct CDR3 sequences, approximately 46% observed once, and the top ten hold roughly 15%. The specimen comprised PBMCs, sampled before or after stereotactic body radiation therapy (not recorded which). Receptor source: a donor over 45 with non-small cell lung cancer. Both conserved end residues are part of each CDR3. Fields, in order: clone size, V gene, D gene, CDR3 protein. D genes are given only for firm matches. Rows give clone size only sometimes, using once, few, many, or a class for an expanded clone.

clone size: many; V gene: TRBV11-3; D gene: .; CDR3 protein: CASSGFRRQPQHF
clone size: .; V gene: TRBV11-2; D gene: TRBD2; CDR3 protein: CASSLGAGGTNEQFF
clone size: .; V gene: TRBV28; D gene: TRBD1; CDR3 protein: CARTGTGGVGDTEDFF
clone size: many; V gene: TRBV20-1; D gene: .; CDR3 protein: CSAPLEAFTDTQYF
clone size: many; V gene: TRBV19; D gene: .; CDR3 protein: CASRGVTRREQYF
clone size: many; V gene: TRBV30; D gene: .; CDR3 protein: CAWSVLAQYGNTIYF
clone size: many; V gene: TRBV4-1; D gene: .; CDR3 protein: CASSRLFDGGGYETQYF
clone size: many; V gene: TRBV9; D gene: .; CDR3 protein: CASSVETGVTYEQYF
clone size: .; V gene: TRBV6-2/TRBV6-3; D gene: .; CDR3 protein: CASSEARLSGIETQYF
clone size: .; V gene: TRBV11-3; D gene: TRBD1; CDR3 protein: CATKFDRGPVEQYF
clone size: many; V gene: TRBV19; D gene: .; CDR3 protein: CASSVGGRSNQPQHF
clone size: many; V gene: TRBV6-4; D gene: .; CDR3 protein: CASSPNPGASYGYTF
clone size: many; V gene: TRBV7-2; D gene: .; CDR3 protein: CASSTLKTTGELFF
clone size: many; V gene: TRBV7-2; D gene: TRBD2; CDR3 protein: CASSLNAGGPNEQYF
clone size: .; V gene: TRBV27; D gene: TRBD2; CDR3 protein: CASSPRTGREALAINIQYF
clone size: many; V gene: TRBV18; D gene: .; CDR3 protein: CASSGTVRETQYF
clone size: .; V gene: TRBV29-1; D gene: TRBD2; CDR3 protein: CSFDTSGTSGELFF
clone size: .; V gene: TRBV5-1; D gene: .; CDR3 protein: CASSCDLTPEEQYF
clone size: many; V gene: TRBV12-3/TRBV12-4; D gene: .; CDR3 protein: CASTDPPGQNTGELFF
clone size: .; V gene: TRBV7-2; D gene: .; CDR3 protein: CASSFEMCNQPQHF
clone size: .; V gene: TRBV2; D gene: .; CDR3 protein: CASSQSRGSSYEQYF
clone size: .; V gene: TRBV27; D gene: .; CDR3 protein: CASWKVAKNIQYF
clone size: .; V gene: TRBV30; D gene: TRBD2; CDR3 protein: CAWRTSGSHEQYF
clone size: many; V gene: TRBV5-1; D gene: .; CDR3 protein: CASSLVRGGTDTQYF
clone size: .; V gene: TRBV5-4; D gene: .; CDR3 protein: CASTRGPVSQETQYF